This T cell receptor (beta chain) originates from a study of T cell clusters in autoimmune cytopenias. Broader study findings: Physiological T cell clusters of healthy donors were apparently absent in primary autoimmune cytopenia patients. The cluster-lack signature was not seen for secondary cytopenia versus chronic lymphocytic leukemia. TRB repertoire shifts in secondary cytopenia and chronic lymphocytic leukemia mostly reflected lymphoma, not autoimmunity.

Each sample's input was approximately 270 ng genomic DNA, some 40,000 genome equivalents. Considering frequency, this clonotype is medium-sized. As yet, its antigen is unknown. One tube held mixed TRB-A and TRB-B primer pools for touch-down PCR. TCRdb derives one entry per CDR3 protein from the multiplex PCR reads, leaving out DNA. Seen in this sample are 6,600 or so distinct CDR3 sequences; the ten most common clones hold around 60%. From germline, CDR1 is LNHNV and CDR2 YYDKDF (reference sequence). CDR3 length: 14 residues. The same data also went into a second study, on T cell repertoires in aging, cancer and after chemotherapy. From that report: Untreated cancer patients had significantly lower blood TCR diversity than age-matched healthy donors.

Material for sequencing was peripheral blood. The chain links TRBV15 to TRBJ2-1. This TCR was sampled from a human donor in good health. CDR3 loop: CATSRDRLDNEQFF. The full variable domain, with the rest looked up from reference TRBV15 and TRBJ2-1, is DAMVIQNPRYQVTQFGKPVTLSCSQTLNHNVMYWYQQKSSQAPKLLFHYYDKDFNNEADTPDNFQSRRPNTSFCFLDIRSPGLGDTAMYLCATSRDRLDNEQFFGPGTRLTVL.